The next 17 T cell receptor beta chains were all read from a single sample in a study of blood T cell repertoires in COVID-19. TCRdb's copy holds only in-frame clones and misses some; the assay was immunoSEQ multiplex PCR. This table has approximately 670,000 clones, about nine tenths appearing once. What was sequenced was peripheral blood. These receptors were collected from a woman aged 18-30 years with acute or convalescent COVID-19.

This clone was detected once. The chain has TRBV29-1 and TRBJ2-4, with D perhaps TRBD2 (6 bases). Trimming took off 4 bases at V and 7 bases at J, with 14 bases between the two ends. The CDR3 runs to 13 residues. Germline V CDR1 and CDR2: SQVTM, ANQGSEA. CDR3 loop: CSVGPASENIQYF. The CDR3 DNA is TGCAGCGTTGGTCCCGCTAGCGAGAACATTCAGTACTTC.

This chain's CDR3 is CASSGIAGGPETQYF. The CDR3 DNA is TGTGCCAGCAGCGGGATAGCGGGGGGGCCAGAGACCCAGTACTTC. V is TRBV6-5 and J is TRBJ2-5; 11 positions agree with TRBD2. This CDR3 has 15 residues. CDR1 and CDR2 (germline): MNHEY, SVGAGI. V dropped 6 bases and J dropped 4; count of bases not matched to a gene: 7.

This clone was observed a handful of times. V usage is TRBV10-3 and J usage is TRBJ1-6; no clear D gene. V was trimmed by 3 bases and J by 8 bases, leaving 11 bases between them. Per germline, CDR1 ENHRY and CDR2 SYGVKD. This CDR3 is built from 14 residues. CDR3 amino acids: CAISEVSEHSPLHF. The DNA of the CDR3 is TGTGCCATCAGTGAAGTCTCGGAGCATTCACCCCTCCACTTT.

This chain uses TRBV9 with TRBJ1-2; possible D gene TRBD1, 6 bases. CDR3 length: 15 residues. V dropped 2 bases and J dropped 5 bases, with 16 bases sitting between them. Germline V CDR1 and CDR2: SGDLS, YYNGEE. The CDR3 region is CASSVDRSIPYGYTF. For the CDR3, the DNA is TGTGCCAGCAGCGTCGACAGGTCAATTCCTTATGGCTACACCTTC.

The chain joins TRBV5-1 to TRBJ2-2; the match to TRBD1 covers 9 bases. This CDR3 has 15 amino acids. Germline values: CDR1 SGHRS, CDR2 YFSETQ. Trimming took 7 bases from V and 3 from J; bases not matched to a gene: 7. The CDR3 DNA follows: TGCGCCAGCCGGGACGGGACAGGGTACACCGGGGAGCTGTTTTTT. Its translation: CASRDGTGYTGELFF.

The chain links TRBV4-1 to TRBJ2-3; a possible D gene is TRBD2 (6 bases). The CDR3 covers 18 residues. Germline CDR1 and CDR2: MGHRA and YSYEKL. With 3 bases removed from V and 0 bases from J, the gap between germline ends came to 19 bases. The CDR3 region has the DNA TGCGCCAGCAGCCAGAAAAGCCGCGGGGTCACTAGCACAGATACGCAGTATTTT. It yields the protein CASSQKSRGVTSTDTQYF.

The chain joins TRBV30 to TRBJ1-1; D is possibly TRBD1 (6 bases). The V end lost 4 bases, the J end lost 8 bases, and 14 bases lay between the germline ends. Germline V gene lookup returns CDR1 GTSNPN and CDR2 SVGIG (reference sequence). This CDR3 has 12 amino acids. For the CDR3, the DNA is TGTGCCTGGACCCTTGACAGGAACGAAGCTTTCTTT. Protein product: CAWTLDRNEAFF.

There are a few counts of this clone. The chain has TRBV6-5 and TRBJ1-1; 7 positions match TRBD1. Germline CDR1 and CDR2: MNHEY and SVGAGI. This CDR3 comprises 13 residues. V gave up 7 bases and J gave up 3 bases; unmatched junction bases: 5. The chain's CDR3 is CASKDRDYTEAFF. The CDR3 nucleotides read TGTGCCAGCAAAGACAGGGATTACACTGAAGCTTTCTTT.

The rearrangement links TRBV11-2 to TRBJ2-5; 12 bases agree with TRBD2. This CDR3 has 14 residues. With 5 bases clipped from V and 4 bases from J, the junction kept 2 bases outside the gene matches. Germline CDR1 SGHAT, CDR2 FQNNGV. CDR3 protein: CASSMTSGGETQYF. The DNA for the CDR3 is TGTGCCAGCAGCATGACTAGCGGGGGAGAGACCCAGTACTTC.

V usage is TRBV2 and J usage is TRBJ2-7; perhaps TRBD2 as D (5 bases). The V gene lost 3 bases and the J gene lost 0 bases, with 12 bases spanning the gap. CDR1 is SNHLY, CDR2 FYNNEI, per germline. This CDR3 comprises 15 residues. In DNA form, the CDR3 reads TGTGCCAGCAGTGAGAGGGAACCTAGCTCCTACGAGCAGTACTTC. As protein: CASSEREPSSYEQYF.

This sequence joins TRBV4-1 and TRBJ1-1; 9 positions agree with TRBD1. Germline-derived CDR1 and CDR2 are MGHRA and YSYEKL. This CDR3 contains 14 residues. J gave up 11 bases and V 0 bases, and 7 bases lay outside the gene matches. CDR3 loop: CASSQEPGTGLAFF. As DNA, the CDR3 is TGCGCCAGCAGCCAAGAACCAGGGACAGGGCTGGCTTTCTTT.

CDR3 nucleotide sequence: TGTGCCAGCAGTCGGGACAGGGGGTTGGAAAAACTGTTTTTT. Translation gives CASSRDRGLEKLFF. The chain employs TRBV2 and TRBJ1-4; 11 nucleotides match TRBD1. With 5 bases clipped from V and 8 bases from J, the junction kept 4 bases outside the gene matches. The CDR3 runs 14 residues. Germline-derived CDR1 and CDR2 are SNHLY and FYNNEI.

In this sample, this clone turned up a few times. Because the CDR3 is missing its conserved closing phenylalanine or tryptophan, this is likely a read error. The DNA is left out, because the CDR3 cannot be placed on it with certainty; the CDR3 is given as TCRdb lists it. The CDR3 sequence is CASSIGHD. This sequence joins TRBV19 and TRBJ1-4; the table's TRBD1 call for D was not verified on the DNA. Germline CDR1 is LNHDA and CDR2 is SQIVND (reference sequence). 8 amino acids form the CDR3, both terminal residues included.

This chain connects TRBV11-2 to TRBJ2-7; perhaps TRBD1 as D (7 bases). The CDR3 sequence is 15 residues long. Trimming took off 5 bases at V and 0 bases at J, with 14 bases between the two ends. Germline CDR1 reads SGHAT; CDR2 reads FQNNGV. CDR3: CASSIGGTASYEQYF. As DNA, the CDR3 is TGTGCCAGCAGCATCGGCGGGACAGCCTCCTACGAGCAGTACTTC.

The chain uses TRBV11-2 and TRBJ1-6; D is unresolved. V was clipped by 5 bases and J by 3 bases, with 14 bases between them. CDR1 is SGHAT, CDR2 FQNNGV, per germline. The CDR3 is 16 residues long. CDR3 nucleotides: TGTGCCAGCAGCCCTACCGGTGGACTCTATAATTCACCCCTCCACTTT. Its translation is CASSPTGGLYNSPLHF.

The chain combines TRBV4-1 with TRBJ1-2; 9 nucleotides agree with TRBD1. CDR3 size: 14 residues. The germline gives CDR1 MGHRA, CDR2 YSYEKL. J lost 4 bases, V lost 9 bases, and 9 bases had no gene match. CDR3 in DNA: TGCGCCAGGGGGACAGGGCGATTCCCCTATGGCTACACCTTC. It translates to CARGTGRFPYGYTF.

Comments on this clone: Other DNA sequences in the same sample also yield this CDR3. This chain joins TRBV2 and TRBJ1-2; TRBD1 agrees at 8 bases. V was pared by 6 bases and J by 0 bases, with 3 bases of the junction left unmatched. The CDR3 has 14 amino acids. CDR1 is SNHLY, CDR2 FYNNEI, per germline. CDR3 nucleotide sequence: TGTGCCAGCAGCGGACAGGGCTCTAACTATGGCTACACCTTC. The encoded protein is CASSGQGSNYGYTF.